The clone carrying this T cell receptor beta chain showed up many times. This sample is drawn from a study of T-cell reconstitution after alpha-beta-depleted transplantation in children. The V gene lost 5 bases and the J gene lost 5 bases, with 6 bases spanning the gap. CDR1 is SGHTA, CDR2 FQGNSA, per germline. The CDR3 loop spans 11 amino acids. A TCRbeta library incorporating unique molecular identifiers was prepared. TCRdb passed the PCR reads through MiXCR, listing each CDR3 protein once. The sample contains roughly 500,000 distinct CDR3 sequences, 10% of which appear only once. The starting material was PBMCs, obtained before TCRalphabeta/CD19-depleted stem cell transplant. This sequence was found in a child aged 2-15 years with inherited bone marrow failure, due to receive a stem cell transplant. This chain uses TRBV7-2 with TRBJ2-5; D is undetermined. The CDR3 loop reads CASSVPETQYF. The CDR3 DNA follows: TGTGCCAGCAGCGTTCCGGAGACCCAGTACTTC.